The 22 T cell receptor beta chains in this list originate from one sample, sequenced in a study of blood T cell repertoires in COVID-19. Libraries were prepared by immunoSEQ multiplex PCR; TCRdb keeps only in-frame clonotypes and omits some of them. Found here are approximately 170,000 clones, approximately 80% of them singletons; the top ten hold around 12%. The sample consisted of peripheral blood. The receptor set was obtained from a woman aged 50 to 60 with acute or convalescent COVID-19.

The chain recombines TRBV6-6 with TRBJ1-2; D call uncertain. Germline values: CDR1 MNHNY, CDR2 SVGAGI (reference sequence). CDR3 length: 15 residues. V lost 6 bases and J lost 4, with 18 bases in between. The CDR3 spells CASRGAGREGYGYTF. CDR3 bases: TGTGCCAGCAGAGGCGCAGGAAGGGAGGGCTATGGCTACACCTTC.

The rearrangement links TRBV18 to TRBJ1-1; 12 positions agree with TRBD1. Germline assignment: CDR1 KGHSH and CDR2 LQKENI. The CDR3 is 16 residues long. With 2 bases clipped from V and 3 bases from J, the junction kept 4 bases outside the gene matches. CDR3 sequence (DNA): TGTGCCAGCTCACCAAGGGGGACAGGGGGCCACACTGAAGCTTTCTTT. Translating it yields CASSPRGTGGHTEAFF.

The chain joins TRBV18 to TRBJ2-7; 11 nucleotides agree with TRBD1. CDR3 length: 14 amino acids. V trimming: 5 bases; J trimming: 2 bases; junction bases outside the gene matches: 2. Germline V gene data show CDR1 as KGHSH and CDR2 as LQKENI. CDR3 sequence (DNA): TGTGCCAGCTCAGGGGACAGGGGGACCTACGAGCAGTACTTC. Translated, it gives CASSGDRGTYEQYF.

In its sample, this clone was seen once. V usage is TRBV11-2 and J usage is TRBJ2-2, with D unresolved. V lost 5 bases, J lost 2 bases, and 6 bases lay in between. The CDR3 spans 13 residues. Germline CDR1 SGHAT, CDR2 FQNNGV. The CDR3 DNA reads TGTGCCAGCAGCCCCCGTAACACCGGGGAGCTGTTTTTT. This gives the protein CASSPRNTGELFF.

The chain carries TRBV5-8 and TRBJ1-5; D is unclear. Germline CDR1 reads SGHTS; CDR2 reads YDEGEE. The V and J ends lost 4 bases and 0 bases respectively, with 11 bases between them. The CDR3 totals 15 residues. The CDR3 nucleotides read TGTGCCAGCAGCATCCCGGGATATAGCAATCAGCCCCAGCATTTT. Translation: CASSIPGYSNQPQHF.

A word on this clone: This specimen includes other DNA sequences encoding the same CDR3. This chain connects TRBV7-8 to TRBJ1-3; D perhaps matches TRBD1 (5 bases). The V and J ends lost 1 base and 0 bases respectively, with 10 bases between them. Germline CDR1 and CDR2: SGHVS and FQNEAQ. The CDR3 totals 16 residues. The CDR3 here is CASSLVRGFSGNTIYF. The CDR3 coding sequence is TGTGCCAGCAGCTTAGTAAGGGGATTCTCTGGAAACACCATATATTTT.

The chain carries TRBV29-1 and TRBJ1-1; D remains ambiguous. Germline V gene sequence: CDR1 SQVTM, CDR2 ANQGSEA. The V gene lost 2 bases and the J gene lost 0 bases, with 4 bases spanning the gap. The CDR3 loop spans 12 amino acids. The DNA for the CDR3 is TGCAGCGTTGAATACATGAACACTGAAGCTTTCTTT. Translation: CSVEYMNTEAFF.

This rearrangement joins TRBV5-4 to TRBJ1-3; 8 nucleotides agree with TRBD1. CDR1 and CDR2 from the germline V gene are SGHNT and YYREEE (reference sequence). Losses at the gene ends were 4 bases for V and 3 bases for J; bases not matched to a gene: 3. The CDR3 is 14 amino acids. As DNA, the CDR3 is TGTGCCAGCAGCGGCAGGGGGCTTGGAAACACCATATATTTT. Protein product: CASSGRGLGNTIYF.

V usage is TRBV2 and J usage is TRBJ1-5; 9 positions match TRBD1. The junction had 3 bases not matched to a gene; V was cut back by 7 bases and J by 2 bases. CDR1 is SNHLY, CDR2 FYNNEI, per germline. The CDR3 consists of 14 residues. This CDR3 is CASMRDRGNQPQHF. DNA of the CDR3: TGTGCCAGCATGAGGGACAGGGGCAATCAGCCCCAGCATTTT.

This clone came up once. The J gene is TRBJ2-3, the V gene TRBV7-2; 11 positions agree with TRBD2. The germline V gene encodes CDR1 SGHTA and CDR2 FQGNSA. With V trimmed by 5 bases and J by 2 bases, 6 bases remained unmatched. The CDR3 runs to 16 residues. The CDR3 region is CASSRSSGGTTDTQYF. The DNA of the CDR3 is TGTGCCAGCAGCAGATCTAGCGGGGGGACCACAGATACGCAGTATTTT. Filled out from reference TRBV7-2 and TRBJ2-3, the complete variable domain reads GAGVSQSPSNKVTEKGKDVELRCDPISGHTALYWYRQSLGQGLEFLIYFQGNSAPDKSGLPSDRFSAERTGGSVSTLTIQRTQQEDSAVYLCASSRSSGGTTDTQYFGPGTRLTVL.

This chain links TRBV15 with TRBJ2-3; D is perhaps TRBD2 (5 bases). The CDR3 has 17 residues. From germline, CDR1 is LNHNV and CDR2 YYDKDF (reference sequence). Trimming cost V 0 bases and J 3 bases, with 16 bases left between them. CDR3 bases: TGTGCCACCAGCAGAGATTTGGGGAGTCAAAGGACAGATACGCAGTATTTT. Protein: CATSRDLGSQRTDTQYF.

The rearrangement joins TRBV2 to TRBJ2-3; possibly TRBD2 for D (7 bases). Germline V CDR1 and CDR2: SNHLY, FYNNEI. V dropped 6 bases and J dropped 2 bases, with 15 bases sitting between them. The CDR3 runs to 15 residues. As DNA, the CDR3 is TGTGCCAGCAGCGGCGGGGGCCCTACCACAGATACGCAGTATTTT. Protein product: CASSGGGPTTDTQYF.

The chain carries TRBV7-6 and TRBJ1-6; D perhaps matches TRBD1 (5 bases). Trimming shortened V by 1 base and J by 6 bases, and 10 bases separated the two germline ends. Germline CDR1 and CDR2: SGHVS and FNYEAQ. The CDR3 has 15 residues. DNA of the CDR3: TGTGCCAGCAGCTTAGAAACAGGCTTTAATTCACCCCTCCACTTT. It specifies CASSLETGFNSPLHF.

This chain connects TRBV4-3 to TRBJ2-5, with 10 bases aligning to TRBD2. The CDR3 is 18 residues long. Trimming cost V 0 bases and J 5 bases; bases outside gene matches: 12. Germline CDR1 reads LGHNA; CDR2 reads YSLEER. CDR3 in DNA: TGCGCCAGCAGCCAAGATTTAGTCGCTAGCGGGAGTGGGGAGACCCAGTACTTC. Translated, it gives CASSQDLVASGSGETQYF.

The rearrangement joins TRBV29-1 to TRBJ2-1; 10 positions agree with TRBD1. This CDR3 region has 14 residues. The germline CDR1 and CDR2 sequences are SQVTM and ANQGSEA. V gave up 6 bases and J gave up 5 bases; unmatched junction bases: 7. As DNA, the CDR3 is TGCAGCGTACGGGACAGGGGAGAGGACAATGAGCAGTTCTTC. This encodes CSVRDRGEDNEQFF.

This clone showed up just a few times. The chain employs TRBV18 and TRBJ1-4; 8 bases map to TRBD1. The CDR3 has 16 residues. The ends lost 4 bases at V and 2 bases at J; junction bases unmatched: 6. CDR1 and CDR2 (germline): KGHSH, LQKENI. The CDR3 region has the DNA TGTGCCAGCTCACGGGGACGACAGGGGACTAATGAAAAACTGTTTTTT. Amino acid sequence: CASSRGRQGTNEKLFF. The full variable domain, rest sourced from reference TRBV18 and TRBJ1-4, is NAGVMQNPRHLVRRRGQEARLRCSPMKGHSHVYWYRQLPEEGLKFMVYLQKENIIDESGMPKERFSAEFPKEGPSILRIQQVVRGDSAAYFCASSRGRQGTNEKLFFGSGTQLSVL.

Points on this clone: In this CDR3 the conserved last residue, phenylalanine or tryptophan, is missing, so a read error is likely. Because the CDR3's place on the DNA is in doubt, the DNA is left out and the CDR3 is given as listed by TCRdb. CDR3 amino acids: CASSKERD. This chain uses TRBV21-1 with TRBJ1-4. TRBV21-1 constitutes a pseudogene. The CDR3 comprises 8 residues, both ends counted.

The chain couples TRBV24-1 to TRBJ2-2; 13 bases line up with TRBD2. V lost 5 bases to trimming and J lost 5 bases; unmatched junction nucleotides: 4. There are 16 residues in the CDR3. Per the germline V gene, CDR1 is KGHDR and CDR2 is SFDVKD. The CDR3 coding sequence is TGTGCCACCAGTGGAACTAGCGGGAGGGGGACCGGGGAGCTGTTTTTT. It translates to CATSGTSGRGTGELFF.

The CDR3 DNA reads as TGTGCCAGCAGCTTGCCAAGGGGCGCCGGTAGCTACACCTTC. Translated: CASSLPRGAGSYTF. The chain links TRBV5-4 to TRBJ1-2; possible D gene TRBD1, 5 bases. The V gene's germline CDR1 is SGHNT and CDR2 YYREEE (reference sequence). The CDR3 consists of 14 residues. Trimming took off 1 base at V and 9 bases at J, with 16 bases between the two ends. The variable domain in full, with the rest retrieved from reference TRBV5-4 and TRBJ1-2, is ETGVTQSPTHLIKTRGQQVTLRCSSQSGHNTVSWYQQALGQGPQFIFQYYREEENGRGNFPPRFSGLQFPNYSSELNVNALELDDSALYLCASSLPRGAGSYTFGSGTRLTVV.

This clone was observed once. V is TRBV10-3 and J is TRBJ2-3; 8 bases fit TRBD1. After removal of 5 bases from V and 0 bases from J, the junction contained 4 bases not matched to a gene. CDR1 and CDR2 (germline): ENHRY, SYGVKD. The CDR3 sequence is 15 residues long. As DNA, the CDR3 is TGTGCCATCAGTTCAGGGGGCTTTAGCACAGATACGCAGTATTTT. Protein: CAISSGGFSTDTQYF.

There are a few counts of this clone. The V call is TRBV6-4, the J call TRBJ1-6; no firm D call. Trimming shortened V by 3 bases and J by 5 bases, and 5 bases separated the two germline ends. The germline V gene encodes CDR1 MRHNA and CDR2 SNTAGT. CDR3 length equals 13 residues. CDR3 in amino acids: CASSEEDNSPLHF. The CDR3 region has the DNA TGTGCCAGCAGTGAGGAGGATAATTCACCCCTCCACTTT.

The chain is built from TRBV28 and TRBJ1-3, with D perhaps matching TRBD1 (5 bases). Germline values: CDR1 MDHEN, CDR2 SYDVKM. This CDR3 contains 16 residues. The ends were cut back, 6 bases at V and 0 bases at J, with 15 bases in the middle. The CDR3 coding sequence is TGTGCCAGCAGCGGCCCGGGACTGAACTCTGGAAACACCATATATTTT. Its translation: CASSGPGLNSGNTIYF.